What follows are 15 T cell receptor beta chains derived from one specimen sequenced in a study of early T cells in non-severe SARS-CoV-2 infection. TCRdb recomputed calls from the 5' RACE reads with MiXCR, one row per CDR3 protein. The repertoire includes almost 65,000 distinct CDR3 sequences, less than 5% of them detected once, and around 5% sits in the top ten. What was sequenced was whole blood. Source of these receptors: an adult who was a healthcare worker with PCR-confirmed SARS-CoV-2 infection or an uninfected control (not recorded which).

V gene TRBV29-1 combines with J gene TRBJ2-5, with D possibly TRBD2 on 6 matching bases. The germline V gene encodes CDR1 SQVTM and CDR2 ANQGSEA. The CDR3 is made up of 12 amino acids. Trimming removed 7 bases from V and 1 base from J, with 10 bases in between. The CDR3 is CSARGSQETQYF. CDR3 sequence (DNA): TGCAGCGCGCGGGGCAGCCAAGAGACCCAGTACTTC. Full variable domain (outside the CDR3, taken from reference TRBV29-1 and TRBJ2-5): SAVISQKPSRDICQRGTSLTIQCQVDSQVTMMFWYRQQPGQSLTLIATANQGSEATYESGFVIDKFPISRPNLTFSTLTVSNMSPEDSSIYLCSARGSQETQYFGPGTRLLVL.

This chain's CDR3 is CASSLDSGNQPQHF. The CDR3 nucleotides read TGCGCCAGCAGCTTGGACAGTGGCAATCAGCCCCAGCATTTT. The chain has TRBV5-1 and TRBJ1-5; D unresolved. CDR1 SGHRS and CDR2 YFSETQ come from the germline V gene. V was cut by 0 bases and J by 2 bases, with 6 bases left in between. The CDR3 runs 14 residues.

In its sample, this clonotype was seen many times. The chain is built from TRBV7-6 and TRBJ2-7; maybe TRBD2 (6 bases). The V and J ends lost 5 bases and 1 base respectively, with 12 bases between them. The V gene's germline CDR1 is SGHVS and CDR2 FNYEAQ. The CDR3 is 14 amino acids. The chain's CDR3 is CASSPTEGSYEQYF. Here the CDR3 DNA reads TGTGCCAGCAGCCCAACGGAGGGTTCCTACGAGCAGTACTTC.

The genes are TRBV4-3 and TRBJ2-1; possibly TRBD1 for D (5 bases). Between the trimmed V and J ends, which lost 0 bases and 4 bases, there was a span of 10 bases. The CDR3 has 15 residues. Germline-derived CDR1 and CDR2 are LGHNA and YSLEER. CDR3 bases: TGCGCCAGCAGCCAAGAGGGCAGGGTATACAATGAGCAGTTCTTC. Protein sequence: CASSQEGRVYNEQFF.

This clonotype was observed at least ten times. The CDR3 is CASSLAPSGMYEQYF. Written as DNA, the CDR3 is TGTGCCAGCAGCTTAGCTCCTAGCGGGATGTACGAGCAGTACTTC. This rearrangement joins TRBV7-8 to TRBJ2-7, with 9 bases identical to TRBD2. V shed 0 bases, J shed 4 bases, and the junction held 4 bases outside the gene matches. Germline-derived CDR1 and CDR2 are SGHVS and FQNEAQ. This CDR3 has 15 amino acids. The full variable domain, its missing parts supplied by reference TRBV7-8 and TRBJ2-7, is GAGVSQSPRYKVAKRGQDVALRCDPISGHVSLFWYQQALGQGPEFLTYFQNEAQLDKSGLPSDRFFAERPEGSVSTLKIQRTQQEDSAVYLCASSLAPSGMYEQYFGPGTRLTVT.

This clonotype was observed at least ten times. This chain joins TRBV7-2 and TRBJ2-7, with 15 positions matching TRBD2. Losses at the gene ends were 5 bases for V and 0 bases for J; bases not matched to a gene: 5. Germline CDR1 SGHTA, CDR2 FQGNSA. This CDR3 comprises 17 residues. The DNA for the CDR3 is TGTGCCAGCAGCCAGGGACTAGCGGGGGGCCTCTCCTACGAGCAGTACTTC. Its translation: CASSQGLAGGLSYEQYF.

This clonotype has a count of ten or more. The chain is built from TRBV11-3 and TRBJ2-1, with 7 bases fitting TRBD2. J was trimmed by 6 bases and V by 3 bases; bases with no gene match: 8. The CDR3 length is 15 residues. Germline V lookup: CDR1 SGHNT, CDR2 YENEEA. The CDR3 loop is CASSFRGSSSNEQFF. The CDR3 DNA reads as TGTGCCAGCAGCTTCCGCGGGAGTAGTAGCAATGAGCAGTTCTTC.

In its sample, this clonotype was seen a few times. The CDR3 DNA reads TGTGCCAGCAGCTTATATGCAGGACAGGGGGATGAGCAGTTCTTC. It encodes CASSLYAGQGDEQFF. The rearrangement joins TRBV11-3 to TRBJ2-1; 10 nucleotides align to TRBD1. The CDR3 is 15 amino acids. The V gene end was trimmed by 2 bases and the J gene end by 8 bases; junction bases not matched to a gene: 6. Germline V gene data show CDR1 as SGHNT and CDR2 as YENEEA.

This clonotype was counted between two and nine times. This chain links TRBV4-1 with TRBJ2-2, with TRBD1 matching over 8 bases. This CDR3 has 14 residues. CDR1 is MGHRA and CDR2 is YSYEKL in the germline V gene. J gave up 6 bases and V 8 bases, and 8 bases lay outside the gene matches. The DNA for the CDR3 is TGCGCCAGCGGTAGACAGGGGCACGCCGGGGAGCTGTTTTTT. Translating gives CASGRQGHAGELFF.

This clonotype was seen repeatedly, ten times or more. This rearrangement joins TRBV12-3 or TRBV12-4 to TRBJ1-4; a possible D gene is TRBD1 (6 bases). This CDR3 is 15 amino acids long. V was pared by 6 bases and J by 7 bases, with 18 bases between. The CDR3: CASRQDRFDGEKLFF. The DNA for the CDR3 is TGTGCCAGCAGACAAGACAGGTTCGACGGTGAAAAACTGTTTTTT.

This clonotype was counted many times. This chain connects TRBV29-1 to TRBJ1-1, with a weak D call TRBD1 (5 bases). CDR3 length: 11 amino acids. With 6 bases removed from V and 6 bases from J, the gap between germline ends came to 11 bases. The germline CDR1 and CDR2 sequences are SQVTM and ANQGSEA. CDR3: CSVGLGPEAFF. The CDR3 DNA sequence: TGCAGCGTGGGACTCGGCCCTGAAGCTTTCTTT.

This clonotype was detected a few times. V gene TRBV20-1 combines with J gene TRBJ2-1, with a possible D match to TRBD1 (5 bases). V was trimmed by 5 bases and J by 4 bases, leaving 15 bases between them. CDR3 length equals 14 residues. Germline CDR1 DFQATT, CDR2 SNEGSKA (reference sequence). The DNA of the CDR3 is TGCAGTGCTTCAGGGCGCTGGGCTTACAATGAGCAGTTCTTC. It encodes CSASGRWAYNEQFF.

This clonotype has more than one count but fewer than ten. The CDR3 bases are TGTGCCAGCAGCTTAACTGGGCAGACCACAGATACGCAGTATTTT. As protein: CASSLTGQTTDTQYF. V and J are TRBV7-3 and TRBJ2-3; D not resolved. The CDR3 loop spans 15 amino acids. Germline assignment: CDR1 SGHTA and CDR2 FQGTGA. V shed 0 bases and J shed 2 bases, with 9 bases lying between them.

This clonotype has a count of ten or more. The chain combines TRBV6-1 with TRBJ2-7; TRBD1 might be the D (6 bases). V shed 7 bases and J shed 11 bases, with 18 bases lying between them. From germline, CDR1 is MNHNS and CDR2 SASEGT. The CDR3 runs 12 residues. Here the CDR3 reads CASKDSLDAEYF. CDR3 DNA: TGTGCCAGCAAGGACAGTCTGGACGCAGAGTACTTC.

V gene TRBV3-1 combines with J gene TRBJ2-2; D is undetermined. CDR3 length: 12 residues. The V end lost 1 base, the J end lost 5 bases, and 2 bases lay between the germline ends. Germline V gene data show CDR1 as LGHDT and CDR2 as YNNKEL (reference sequence). Here the CDR3 reads CASSQGTGELFF. The CDR3 DNA reads TGTGCCAGCAGCCAAGGTACCGGGGAGCTGTTTTTT.